The following is a TCR beta chain sequence with its context. The sample is drawn from a study of blood T cell repertoires in COVID-19. About the study: Material from acute and convalescent COVID-19 was sourced from the United States, Italy and Spain. The analysed material was cDNA or gDNA that came from T cells, B-cell-depleted T cells, or PBMCs.

In the authors' methods: Amplifying reference gene primers gave estimates of nucleated cell counts. The repertoire was sequenced with immunoSEQ multiplex PCR; TCRdb's copy has only in-frame clones and lacks some. D and trimming come from the DNA, and the V and J calls and clone size come from that table. The data show some 280,000 clones, roughly 90% seen once. The CDR3 extends over 13 amino acids. Germline lookup yields CDR1 MNHNY and CDR2 SVGAGI (reference sequence). Deletions cut 6 bases from V and 7 bases from J, with 15 bases between. This chain connects TRBV6-6 to TRBJ1-1; weak D call: TRBD1 (6 bases). Sequenced input: peripheral blood. The source of this sequence is a woman in her 30s with active or convalescent COVID-19. The CDR3 spells CASRTGQKYEAFF. CDR3 bases: TGTGCCAGCAGAACCGGACAGAAGTATGAAGCTTTCTTT.